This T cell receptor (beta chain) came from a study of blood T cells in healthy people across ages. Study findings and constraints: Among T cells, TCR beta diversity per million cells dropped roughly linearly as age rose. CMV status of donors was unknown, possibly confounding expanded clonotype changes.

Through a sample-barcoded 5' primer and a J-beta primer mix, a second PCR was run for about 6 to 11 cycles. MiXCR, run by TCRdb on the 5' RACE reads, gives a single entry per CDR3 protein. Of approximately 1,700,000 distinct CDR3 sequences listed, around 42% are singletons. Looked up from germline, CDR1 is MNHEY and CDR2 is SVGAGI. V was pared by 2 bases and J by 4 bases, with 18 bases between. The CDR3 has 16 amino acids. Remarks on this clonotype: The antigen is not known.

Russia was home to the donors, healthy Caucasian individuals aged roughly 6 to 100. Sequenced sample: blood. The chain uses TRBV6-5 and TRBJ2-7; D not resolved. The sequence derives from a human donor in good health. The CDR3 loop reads CASSYKVGSLRYEQYF. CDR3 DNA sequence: TGTGCCAGCAGTTACAAGGTCGGGTCGCTGCGGTACGAGCAGTACTTC.